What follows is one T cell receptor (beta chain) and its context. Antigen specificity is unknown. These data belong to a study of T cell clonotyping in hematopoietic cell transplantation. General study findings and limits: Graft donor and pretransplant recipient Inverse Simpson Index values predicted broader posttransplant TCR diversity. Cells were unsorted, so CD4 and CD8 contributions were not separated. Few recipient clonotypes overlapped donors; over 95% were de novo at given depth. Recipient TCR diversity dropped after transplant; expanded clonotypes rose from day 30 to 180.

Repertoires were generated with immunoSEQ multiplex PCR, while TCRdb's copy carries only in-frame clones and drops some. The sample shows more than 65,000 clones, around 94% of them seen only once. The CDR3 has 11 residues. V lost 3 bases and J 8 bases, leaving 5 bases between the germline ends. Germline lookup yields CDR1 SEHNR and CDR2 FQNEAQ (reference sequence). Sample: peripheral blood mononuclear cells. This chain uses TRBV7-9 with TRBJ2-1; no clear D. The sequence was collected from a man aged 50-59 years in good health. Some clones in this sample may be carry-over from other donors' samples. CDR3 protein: CASSFQYEQFF. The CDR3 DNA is TGTGCCAGCAGCTTTCAGTATGAGCAGTTCTTC.